The clone carrying this TCR beta chain was detected many times. Its antigen is undetermined. The data are from a study of regulatory T cells in long-lasting Graves disease. Turning to the study itself: Patients newly diagnosed with Graves' had been on antithyroid drugs for under 3 months. General study points: Those with persistent disease had in common more public clonotypes (2,741) than new patients (approximately 1,000). For persistent Graves' patients, TCR diversity was lower than for newly diagnosed ones.

To make TCR beta libraries, researchers used iRepertoire HTBI primers and Arm-PCR of CDR3 regions. In the original analysis: Sequenced samples collectively carried 60 to 75 TRBV and some 15 TRBJ segments. One entry per CDR3 protein results from TCRdb running MiXCR on the multiplex PCR reads. The V and J calls and clone size come from TCRdb's table, not from the authors' own analysis. The sample lists approximately 230,000 distinct CDR3 sequences, about a sixth occurring once. Specified time point: newly diagnosed GD, antithyroid drugs for less than 3 months. Preparation of the TCR library used RNA extracted from PBMCs. This CDR3 region has 14 residues. V lost 6 bases, J lost 2 bases, and 3 bases stayed unmatched. Germline V lookup: CDR1 SNHLY, CDR2 FYNNEI.

The clonotype originates from a female donor with Graves disease. J is TRBJ2-3 and V is TRBV2; the match to TRBD1 covers 9 bases. The sequencing used peripheral blood mononuclear cells (PBMCs), collected at new diagnosis, from a patient treated with antithyroid drugs. The CDR3, as DNA: TGTGCCAGCAGAAGGACAGGGGTCACAGATACGCAGTATTTT. Translating it yields CASRRTGVTDTQYF.